This T cell receptor beta chain was recovered during a study of T cell repertoires in cytomegalovirus infection. On the study more broadly: HLA-B-restricted CMV epitopes that are well studied were used alongside recently identified HLA-C-restricted ones. A matching HLA type, together with CMV infection, was signaled by public TCR beta signatures. Study outcomes and limitations: Clonotypes of TCR beta that were HLA-C-restricted and CMV-specific dominated the ex vivo response.

Of note for this clonotype: Its antigen is not identified.

MiXCR was run by TCRdb on the reads, yielding one entry per CDR3 protein. In the table there are around 81,000 distinct CDR3 sequences, approximately 39% of which are singletons. This CDR3 is built from 15 residues. The germline V and J ends were trimmed by 4 bases and 5 bases, with 17 bases remaining between them. The germline gives CDR1 MGHRA, CDR2 YSYEKL. The sample here was CD8+ T cells from cultured PBMCs, taken from culture after CMV antigen stimulation. This clonotype originated in a human donor in good health (CMV status not recorded). Some clones in this sample may be carry-over from other donors' samples. The chain employs TRBV4-1 and TRBJ1-1; D may be TRBD1 (5 bases). CDR3 nucleotides: TGCGCCAGCAGCCGCAACCGGGGCGAAGGGACTGAAGCTTTCTTT. Its translation is CASSRNRGEGTEAFF.